The present T cell receptor (beta chain) was sequenced within a study of human T cells and chemical hapten exposure. Study-wide context: Alopecia areata, totalis or universalis was found in mostly female patients.

As for time point: patch test 2, 6 weeks after DPC sensitization. Treatment noted: therapeutic diphenylcyclopropenone sensitization with weekly scalp DPC. Concerning this clonotype: Its antigen is as yet unknown.

After removal of 10 bases from V and 4 bases from J, the junction contained 9 bases not matched to a gene. The CDR3 totals 15 residues. CDR1 is MDHEN, CDR2 SYDVKM, per germline. Single cDNA molecules in the library carried unique molecular identifiers attached during preparation. Original methodology: Sequenced samples showed a median of around 91,000 TCRs each, with counts running from around 24,000 to 710,000. TCRdb redid the calling of the RACE reads with MiXCR, one entry per CDR3 protein. In this record, the V and J calls reflect TCRdb's handling and not the investigators' own analysis. The sample has 35,000 to 50,000 distinct CDR3 sequences; more than 8.5% are singletons. Study-wide findings and caveats: Expanded TCRs formed significantly more large CDR3 similarity clusters than controls.

The specimen comprised whole blood, sampled in connection with sensitization to the hapten diphenylcyclopropenone (DPC). This receptor was obtained from a woman in her forties with alopecia areata. Some clones in this sample may be carry-over from other donors' samples. This chain uses TRBV28 with TRBJ1-5; TRBD1 aligns across 11 bases. CDR3 region: CATSDRGQGNQPQHF. In DNA, the CDR3 is TGTGCCACCTCGGACAGGGGGCAGGGGAATCAGCCCCAGCATTTT.